One and the same sample provided the 5 T cell receptor beta chains below, sequenced in a study of blood T cell repertoires in COVID-19. Sequenced by immunoSEQ multiplex PCR; TCRdb stores in-frame clones only, minus some. The data hold some 150,000 clones, with 88% observed a single time. The sequencing sample was made of PBMCs or T cells enriched from blood (not recorded which). The source of these receptors is a woman under 40 with acute COVID-19.

This clone occurred once. This rearrangement joins TRBV6-6 to TRBJ2-2; possible D gene TRBD1, 6 bases. Germline CDR1 MNHNY, CDR2 SVGAGI (reference sequence). Trimming took 0 bases from V and 6 from J, leaving 8 bases between them. The CDR3 sequence is 14 residues long. The CDR3 region has the DNA TGTGCCAGCAGTTACTCAGAGGGGGCCGGGGAGCTGTTTTTT. This sequence encodes CASSYSEGAGELFF.

This chain connects TRBV5-6 to TRBJ1-3; D is undetermined. CDR1 is SGHDT and CDR2 is YYEEEE in the germline V gene. V was trimmed by 4 bases and J by 0 bases, leaving 5 bases between them. This CDR3 is built from 13 residues. CDR3 sequence: CASSLRSGNTIYF. In DNA form, the CDR3 reads TGTGCCAGCAGCCTACGCTCTGGAAACACCATATATTTT.

This clone turned up a few times. The rearrangement uses TRBV5-6 and TRBJ2-4; 7 bases are shared with TRBD1. The V gene's germline CDR1 is SGHDT and CDR2 YYEEEE. The V and J ends lost 4 bases and 0 bases, in that order; junction bases with no gene match: 7. The CDR3 covers 16 residues. The CDR3 DNA sequence: TGTGCCAGCAGCGGGACAGAAGCCCTAGCCAAAAACATTCAGTACTTC. It is translated as CASSGTEALAKNIQYF.

This sequence joins TRBV28 and TRBJ1-1; D gene unclear. The CDR3 is 13 amino acids. Germline CDR1 and CDR2: MDHEN and SYDVKM. V shed 3 bases and J shed 1 base, with 6 bases lying between them. This chain's CDR3 is CASSFVSNTEAFF. The CDR3 coding sequence is TGTGCCAGCAGTTTTGTCTCGAACACTGAAGCTTTCTTT.

The chain combines TRBV11-1 with TRBJ2-3, with 9 bases identical to TRBD2. The length of the CDR3 is 16 residues. CDR1 and CDR2 from the germline V gene are SGHAT and FQDESV (reference sequence). The J segment lost 2 bases and the V segment lost 3 bases, leaving 6 bases of the junction unmatched. In nucleotides, the CDR3 is TGTGCCAGCAGCTTGGTTGGCGGGAGGGTCACAGATACGCAGTATTTT. As protein: CASSLVGGRVTDTQYF.